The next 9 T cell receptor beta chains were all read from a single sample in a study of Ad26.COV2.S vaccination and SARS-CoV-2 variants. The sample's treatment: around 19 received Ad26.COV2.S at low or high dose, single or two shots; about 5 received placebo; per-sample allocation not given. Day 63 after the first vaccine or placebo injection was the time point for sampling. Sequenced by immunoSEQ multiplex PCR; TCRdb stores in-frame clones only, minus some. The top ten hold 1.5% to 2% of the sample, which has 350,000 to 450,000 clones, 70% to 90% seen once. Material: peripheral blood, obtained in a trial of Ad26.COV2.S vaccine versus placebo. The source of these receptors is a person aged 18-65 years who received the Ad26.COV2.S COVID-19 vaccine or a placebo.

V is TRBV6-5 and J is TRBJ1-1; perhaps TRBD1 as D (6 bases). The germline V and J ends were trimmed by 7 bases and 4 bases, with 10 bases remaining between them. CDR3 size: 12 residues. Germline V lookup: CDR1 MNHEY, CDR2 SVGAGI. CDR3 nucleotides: TGTGCCAGCAACCAAGGGGGCACTGAAGCTTTCTTT. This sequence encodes CASNQGGTEAFF.

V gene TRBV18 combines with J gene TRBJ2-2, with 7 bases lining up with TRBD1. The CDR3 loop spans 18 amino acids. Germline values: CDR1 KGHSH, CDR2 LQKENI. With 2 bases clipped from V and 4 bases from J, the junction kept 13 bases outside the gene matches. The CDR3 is CASSPNIITGQFTGELFF. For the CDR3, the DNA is TGTGCCAGCTCACCAAATATCATTACGGGACAGTTCACCGGGGAGCTGTTTTTT. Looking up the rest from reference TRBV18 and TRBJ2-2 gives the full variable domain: NAGVMQNPRHLVRRRGQEARLRCSPMKGHSHVYWYRQLPEEGLKFMVYLQKENIIDESGMPKERFSAEFPKEGPSILRIQQVVRGDSAAYFCASSPNIITGQFTGELFFGEGSRLTVL.

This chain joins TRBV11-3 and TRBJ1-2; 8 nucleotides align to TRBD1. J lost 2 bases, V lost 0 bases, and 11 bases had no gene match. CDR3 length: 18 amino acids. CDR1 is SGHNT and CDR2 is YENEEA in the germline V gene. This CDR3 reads CASSLDQGARGSNYGYTF. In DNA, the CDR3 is TGTGCCAGCAGCTTAGATCAGGGGGCGAGGGGAAGCAACTATGGCTACACCTTC. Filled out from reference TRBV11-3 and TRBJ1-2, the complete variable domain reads EAGVVQSPRYKIIEKKQPVAFWCNPISGHNTLYWYLQNLGQGPELLIRYENEEAVDDSQLPKDRFSAERLKGVDSTLKIQPAELGDSAVYLCASSLDQGARGSNYGYTFGSGTRLTVV.

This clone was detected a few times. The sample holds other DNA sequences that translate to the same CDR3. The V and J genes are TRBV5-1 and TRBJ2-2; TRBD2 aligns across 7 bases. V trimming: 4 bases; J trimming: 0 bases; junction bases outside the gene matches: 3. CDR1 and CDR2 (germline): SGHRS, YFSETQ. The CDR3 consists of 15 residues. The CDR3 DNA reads TGCGCCAGCAGCCAAAGCGGGGCGAACACCGGGGAGCTGTTTTTT. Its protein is CASSQSGANTGELFF.

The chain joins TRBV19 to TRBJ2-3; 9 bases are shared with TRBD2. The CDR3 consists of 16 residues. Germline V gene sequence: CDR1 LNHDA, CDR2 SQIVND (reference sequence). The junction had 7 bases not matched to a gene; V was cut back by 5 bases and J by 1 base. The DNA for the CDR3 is TGTGCCAGTAGTTTTAATTTAGCGGGAGGCACAGATACGCAGTATTTT. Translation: CASSFNLAGGTDTQYF.

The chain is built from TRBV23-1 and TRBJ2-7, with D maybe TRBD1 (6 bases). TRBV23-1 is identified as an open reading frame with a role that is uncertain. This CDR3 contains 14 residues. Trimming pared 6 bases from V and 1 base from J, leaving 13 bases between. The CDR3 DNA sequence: TGCGCCAGCAGCCTTAGACAGGATTCCTACGAGCAGTACTTC. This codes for CASSLRQDSYEQYF.

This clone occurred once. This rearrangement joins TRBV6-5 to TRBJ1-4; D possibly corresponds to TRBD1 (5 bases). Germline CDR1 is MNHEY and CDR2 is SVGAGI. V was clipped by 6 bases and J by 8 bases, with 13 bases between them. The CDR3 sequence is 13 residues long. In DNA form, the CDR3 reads TGTGCCAGCAGCGCAGGGTATAGGGAAAAACTGTTTTTT. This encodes CASSAGYREKLFF.

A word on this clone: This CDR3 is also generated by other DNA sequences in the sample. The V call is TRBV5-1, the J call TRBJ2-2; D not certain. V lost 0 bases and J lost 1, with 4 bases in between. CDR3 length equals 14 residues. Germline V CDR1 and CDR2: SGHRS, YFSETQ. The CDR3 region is CASSLAVNTGELFF. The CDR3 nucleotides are TGCGCCAGCAGCTTGGCAGTGAACACCGGGGAGCTGTTTTTT. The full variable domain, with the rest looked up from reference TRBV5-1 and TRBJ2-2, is KAGVTQTPRYLIKTRGQQVTLSCSPISGHRSVSWYQQTPGQGLQFLFEYFSETQRNKGNFPGRFSGRQFSNSRSEMNVSTLELGDSALYLCASSLAVNTGELFFGEGSRLTVL.

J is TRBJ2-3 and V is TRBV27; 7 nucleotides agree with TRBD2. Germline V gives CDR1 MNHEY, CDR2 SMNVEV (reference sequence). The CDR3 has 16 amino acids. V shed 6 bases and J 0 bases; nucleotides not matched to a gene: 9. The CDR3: CASRGGGPGSTDTQYF. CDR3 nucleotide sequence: TGTGCCAGCAGGGGGGGAGGGCCTGGAAGCACAGATACGCAGTATTTT.